The next 30 T cell receptor beta chains were all read from a single sample in a study of cytomegalovirus exposure and HLA in healthy donors. PCR amplification relied on 60 Vbeta primers (plus 13 Jbeta primers). Produced via immunoSEQ multiplex PCR; TCRdb's table is partial and in-frame only. Of 100,000 to 150,000 clones in the sample, 75% to 90% were seen once. The sequencing input was PBMCs. The source of these receptors is a middle-aged woman in good health and CMV-seronegative.

The CDR3 is CASSHRHLRPAEQFF. The DNA of the CDR3 is TGTGCCAGCAGCCACAGACATCTAAGGCCCGCAGAGCAGTTCTTC. The chain combines TRBV14 with TRBJ2-1; D uncertain. V was cut by 3 bases and J by 10 bases, with 19 bases left in between. The CDR3 consists of 15 residues. Germline values: CDR1 SGHDN, CDR2 FVKESK. Using reference TRBV14 and TRBJ2-1 for the parts outside the CDR3, the full variable domain is EAGVTQFPSHSVIEKGQTVTLRCDPISGHDNLYWYRRVMGKEIKFLLHFVKESKQDESGMPNNRFLAERTGGTYSTLKVQPAELEDSGVYFCASSHRHLRPAEQFFGPGTRLTVL.

This clone has a single count. The chain is built from TRBV6-1 and TRBJ2-7; TRBD2 aligns across 11 bases. This CDR3 is built from 15 residues. With V trimmed by 6 bases and J by 9 bases, 13 bases remained unmatched. Germline lookup yields CDR1 MNHNS and CDR2 SASEGT. CDR3 in DNA: TGTGCCAGCAGAGATCCGGGACTAGCGGCCCGAGGGCAGTACTTC. The encoded protein is CASRDPGLAARGQYF.

This clone was seen a single time. The chain has TRBV7-2 and TRBJ1-6; D is uncertain. Looked up from germline, CDR1 is SGHTA and CDR2 is FQGNSA. This CDR3 contains 12 residues. V dropped 1 base and J dropped 15 bases, with 10 bases sitting between them. This CDR3 is CASSLEEPNLHF. The CDR3 region has the DNA TGTGCCAGCAGCTTAGAGGAGCCAAACCTCCACTTT.

This clone was found once. The chain has TRBV5-4 and TRBJ2-1; 7 bases map to TRBD1. The J segment lost 2 bases and the V segment lost 5 bases, leaving 7 bases of the junction unmatched. The CDR3 totals 15 residues. CDR1 is SGHNT, CDR2 YYREEE, per germline (reference sequence). In DNA, the CDR3 is TGTGCCAGCAGACTAAGACAGGGACCCTACAATGAGCAGTTCTTC. This sequence encodes CASRLRQGPYNEQFF.

This clone was seen a few times. J is TRBJ1-4 and V is TRBV4-2; tentative D call: TRBD1 (5 bases). The CDR3 covers 15 residues. CDR1 and CDR2 (germline): LGHNA, YNFKEQ. The ends were cut back, 7 bases at V and 8 bases at J, with 20 bases in the middle. The CDR3 is CASNPSPGEGEKLFF. DNA of the CDR3: TGTGCCAGCAACCCAAGTCCGGGGGAAGGCGAAAAACTGTTTTTT.

This clone was recorded a few times. J is TRBJ1-5 and V is TRBV27; 7 bases line up with TRBD1. In germline, CDR1 is MNHEY, CDR2 SMNVEV (reference sequence). This CDR3 is built from 15 residues. The ends lost 6 bases at V and 2 bases at J; junction bases unmatched: 7. CDR3: CASSPSDRGNQPQHF. As DNA, the CDR3 is TGTGCCAGCAGCCCTTCAGACAGGGGCAATCAGCCCCAGCATTTT.

This clone was seen a handful of times. The chain couples TRBV4-1 to TRBJ2-2; 11 bases agree with TRBD2. The J segment lost 5 bases and the V segment lost 0 bases, leaving 2 bases of the junction unmatched. The CDR3 totals 16 residues. CDR1 is MGHRA, CDR2 YSYEKL, per germline. This CDR3 is CASSQELAGETGELFF. The CDR3 DNA reads TGCGCCAGCAGCCAAGAACTAGCGGGAGAAACCGGGGAGCTGTTTTTT.

The chain carries TRBV27 and TRBJ2-3, with D perhaps matching TRBD1 (6 bases). There are 15 residues in the CDR3. Germline CDR1 is MNHEY and CDR2 is SMNVEV (reference sequence). V was shortened by 6 bases and J by 3 bases, with 16 bases between the two germline ends. The CDR3 is CASSPAPGQTDTQYF. CDR3 DNA: TGTGCCAGCAGCCCCGCCCCGGGACAAACAGATACGCAGTATTTT.

This CDR3 is CASSFGQGRTQYF. The CDR3 DNA reads as TGTGCCAGCAGTTTTGGGCAGGGGAGGACCCAGTACTTC. The rearrangement joins TRBV28 to TRBJ2-5, with D possibly TRBD1 on 6 matching bases. Trimming left V 3 bases short and J 7 bases short, with 12 bases between. Germline loops: CDR1 MDHEN, CDR2 SYDVKM. The CDR3 spans 13 residues.

V and J are TRBV4-1 and TRBJ1-5, with D unresolved. Per germline, CDR1 MGHRA and CDR2 YSYEKL. CDR3 length equals 15 residues. V was pared by 0 bases and J by 4 bases, with 10 bases between. The chain's CDR3 is CASSQDGQKNQPQHF. For the CDR3, the DNA is TGCGCCAGCAGCCAAGATGGCCAGAAAAATCAGCCCCAGCATTTT.

The gene calls are TRBV5-6 and TRBJ2-1, with 9 bases lining up with TRBD1. Trimming cost V 4 bases and J 0 bases; bases outside gene matches: 2. CDR1 and CDR2 from the germline V gene are SGHDT and YYEEEE. CDR3 size: 15 residues. Written as DNA, the CDR3 is TGTGCCAGCAGCCCGGGACAGGGCTCCTACAATGAGCAGTTCTTC. Translated: CASSPGQGSYNEQFF.

The chain has TRBV7-8 and TRBJ1-1; possibly TRBD1 for D (5 bases). The CDR3 consists of 13 residues. CDR1 and CDR2 from the germline V gene are SGHVS and FQNEAQ. Trimming removed 5 bases from V and 2 bases from J, with 9 bases in between. The CDR3 DNA reads as TGTGCCAGCAGCCGGGGGGGAAACACTGAAGCTTTCTTT. This encodes CASSRGGNTEAFF. The full variable domain, completed using reference TRBV7-8 and TRBJ1-1, is GAGVSQSPRYKVAKRGQDVALRCDPISGHVSLFWYQQALGQGPEFLTYFQNEAQLDKSGLPSDRFFAERPEGSVSTLKIQRTQQEDSAVYLCASSRGGNTEAFFGQGTRLTVV.

The V and J genes are TRBV7-6 and TRBJ2-1, with TRBD1 matching over 7 bases. The CDR3 is made up of 16 amino acids. Germline V gene lookup returns CDR1 SGHVS and CDR2 FNYEAQ. J lost 4 bases, V lost 4 bases, and 10 bases had no gene match. CDR3 bases: TGTGCCAGCAGCTCGAGGACAGGAAGCAATTACAATGAGCAGTTCTTC. This encodes CASSSRTGSNYNEQFF.

This clone was seen more than once but under ten times. The chain uses TRBV6-1 and TRBJ2-5, with TRBD1 matching 11 bases. V was clipped by 6 bases and J by 2 bases; unmatched bases: 5. The CDR3 extends over 15 amino acids. Looked up from germline, CDR1 is MNHNS and CDR2 is SASEGT. Here the CDR3 DNA reads TGTGCCAGCAGGGGCGGGACAGGGGGACAAGAGACCCAGTACTTC. This codes for CASRGGTGGQETQYF.

CDR3 residues: CASSKDRVGHSPLHF. CDR3 nucleotides: TGTGCCAGCAGCAAGGACAGGGTTGGGCATTCACCCCTCCACTTT. The V and J genes are TRBV11-2 and TRBJ1-6, with 8 bases identical to TRBD1. The CDR3 totals 15 residues. With V trimmed by 5 bases and J by 8 bases, 8 bases remained unmatched. The germline CDR1 and CDR2 sequences are SGHAT and FQNNGV. Full variable domain (rest looked up from reference TRBV11-2 and TRBJ1-6): EAGVAQSPRYKIIEKRQSVAFWCNPISGHATLYWYQQILGQGPKLLIQFQNNGVVDDSQLPKDRFSAERLKGVDSTLKIQPAKLEDSAVYLCASSKDRVGHSPLHFGNGTRLTVT.

The V and J genes are TRBV19 and TRBJ2-2; D gene uncertain. Trimming took off 3 bases at V and 6 bases at J, with 8 bases between the two ends. The length of the CDR3 is 13 residues. CDR1 and CDR2 from the germline V gene are LNHDA and SQIVND (reference sequence). CDR3 nucleotides: TGTGCCAGTAGTATTTTAGAGGCCGGGGAGCTGTTTTTT. It encodes CASSILEAGELFF.

This chain joins TRBV29-1 and TRBJ2-1; 8 positions agree with TRBD2. Trimming cost V 7 bases and J 7 bases; bases outside gene matches: 12. The CDR3 consists of 14 residues. Per the germline V gene, CDR1 is SQVTM and CDR2 is ANQGSEA. Here the CDR3 DNA reads TGCAGCGCACGGCCCCGGGAGGGGGGTAATGAGCAGTTCTTC. This sequence encodes CSARPREGGNEQFF.

A few counts support this clone. The chain uses TRBV7-6 and TRBJ2-2; 7 bases agree with TRBD1. There are 14 residues in the CDR3. V was pared by 5 bases and J by 5 bases, with 5 bases of the junction left unmatched. Germline CDR1 is SGHVS and CDR2 is FNYEAQ. CDR3 in DNA: TGTGCCAGCAGCGGGACAGAGTTGACCGGGGAGCTGTTTTTT. Encoded protein: CASSGTELTGELFF.

The chain combines TRBV7-9 with TRBJ2-5; D remains ambiguous. The CDR3 is made up of 11 amino acids. Trimming shortened V by 8 bases and J by 5 bases, and 9 bases separated the two germline ends. CDR1 SEHNR and CDR2 FQNEAQ come from the germline V gene (reference sequence). The CDR3 coding sequence is TGTGCCAGCGGGCCGACCGAGACCCAGTACTTC. This encodes CASGPTETQYF.

The chain uses TRBV28 and TRBJ2-7, with 12 bases aligning to TRBD1. The ends lost 7 bases at V and 8 bases at J; junction bases unmatched: 9. The CDR3 is 14 residues long. Germline V gene lookup returns CDR1 MDHEN and CDR2 SYDVKM. The CDR3 sequence is CASILPGQGAKQYF. The CDR3 DNA reads as TGTGCCAGCATATTGCCGGGACAGGGGGCGAAGCAGTACTTC.

The rearrangement links TRBV11-3 to TRBJ2-7; TRBD1 agrees at 7 bases. The CDR3 loop spans 16 amino acids. The ends lost 2 bases at V and 3 bases at J; junction bases unmatched: 10. From germline, CDR1 is SGHNT and CDR2 YENEEA. CDR3 in DNA: TGTGCCAGCAGCTTAATCAGACAGGGAATGAACTACGAGCAGTACTTC. Amino acids: CASSLIRQGMNYEQYF.

With respect to this clone: This CDR3 is also generated by other DNA sequences in the sample. The rearrangement links TRBV9 to TRBJ1-5, with unresolved D. This CDR3 has 15 residues. CDR1 and CDR2 from the germline V gene are SGDLS and YYNGEE. V lost 0 bases, J lost 4 bases, and 11 bases lay in between. This chain's CDR3 is CASSVGEGSNQPQHF. CDR3 DNA sequence: TGTGCCAGCAGCGTAGGGGAGGGATCGAATCAGCCCCAGCATTTT.

This chain joins TRBV7-9 and TRBJ1-3, with D maybe TRBD1 (6 bases). V was trimmed by 4 bases and J by 4 bases, leaving 14 bases between them. Germline CDR1 is SEHNR and CDR2 is FQNEAQ (reference sequence). The CDR3 has 15 amino acids. CDR3 sequence (DNA): TGTGCCAGCAGCTCACCGGGGGGCAACGGAAACACCATATATTTT. Translating it yields CASSSPGGNGNTIYF.

The V gene is TRBV15, the J gene TRBJ1-1, with 7 bases matching TRBD1. This CDR3 comprises 14 residues. Trimming cost V 1 base and J 5 bases; bases outside gene matches: 4. Germline CDR1 is LNHNV and CDR2 is YYDKDF (reference sequence). DNA of the CDR3: TGTGCCACCAGCAGAGGACAGGGATGGACTGAAGCTTTCTTT. It translates to CATSRGQGWTEAFF.

As to this clone: Other DNA sequences from this sample encode an identical CDR3 as well. The rearrangement uses TRBV28 and TRBJ2-7; TRBD2 agrees at 7 bases. Germline CDR1 and CDR2: MDHEN and SYDVKM. The CDR3 is 13 residues long. The V segment lost 6 bases and the J segment 0 bases; nucleotides outside the gene matches: 2. In DNA, the CDR3 is TGTGCCAGCAGGGGAGGGGCCTCCTACGAGCAGTACTTC. The encoded protein is CASRGGASYEQYF.

This clone was detected many times. The chain uses TRBV2 and TRBJ1-6, with 7 bases aligning to TRBD1. Germline lookup yields CDR1 SNHLY and CDR2 FYNNEI. V lost 7 bases and J lost 5; bases outside the gene matches: 5. The CDR3 is 14 residues long. In DNA form, the CDR3 reads TGTGCCAGCACCCGGGACAGAAATAATTCACCCCTCCACTTT. Protein: CASTRDRNNSPLHF.

V gene TRBV5-1 combines with J gene TRBJ1-5; weak D call: TRBD1 (5 bases). The CDR3 is 16 amino acids. Germline CDR1 SGHRS, CDR2 YFSETQ. The ends were cut back, 2 bases at V and 5 bases at J, with 17 bases in the middle. CDR3 nucleotides: TGCGCCAGCAGCTTCGGCCCGGCGGGGGGGGATCAGCCCCAGCATTTT. Amino acid sequence: CASSFGPAGGDQPQHF.

The chain has TRBV28 and TRBJ1-1; D uncertain. This CDR3 is built from 11 residues. Looked up from germline, CDR1 is MDHEN and CDR2 is SYDVKM. The V end lost 6 bases, the J end lost 8 bases, and 10 bases lay between the germline ends. CDR3 in DNA: TGTGCCAGCAGAGACCCGACAGAAGCTTTCTTT. Protein: CASRDPTEAFF.

The CDR3 is CASSVTGASSGANVLTF. CDR3 DNA sequence: TGTGCCAGCAGTGTGACAGGGGCTAGCTCTGGGGCCAACGTCCTGACTTTC. The chain combines TRBV28 with TRBJ2-6; 8 bases map to TRBD1. The germline V gene has CDR1 MDHEN and CDR2 SYDVKM. V lost 5 bases, J lost 0 bases, and 6 bases stayed unmatched. The CDR3 extends over 17 amino acids.

The chain couples TRBV9 to TRBJ2-7; TRBD1 agrees at 10 bases. CDR1 SGDLS and CDR2 YYNGEE come from the germline V gene. This CDR3 has 16 residues. Unmatched junction bases numbered 15, after V lost 6 bases and J lost 6 bases. The CDR3 region is CASNVPSGTGVLEQYF. DNA of the CDR3: TGTGCCAGCAACGTCCCCTCAGGGACAGGGGTCCTCGAGCAGTACTTC.